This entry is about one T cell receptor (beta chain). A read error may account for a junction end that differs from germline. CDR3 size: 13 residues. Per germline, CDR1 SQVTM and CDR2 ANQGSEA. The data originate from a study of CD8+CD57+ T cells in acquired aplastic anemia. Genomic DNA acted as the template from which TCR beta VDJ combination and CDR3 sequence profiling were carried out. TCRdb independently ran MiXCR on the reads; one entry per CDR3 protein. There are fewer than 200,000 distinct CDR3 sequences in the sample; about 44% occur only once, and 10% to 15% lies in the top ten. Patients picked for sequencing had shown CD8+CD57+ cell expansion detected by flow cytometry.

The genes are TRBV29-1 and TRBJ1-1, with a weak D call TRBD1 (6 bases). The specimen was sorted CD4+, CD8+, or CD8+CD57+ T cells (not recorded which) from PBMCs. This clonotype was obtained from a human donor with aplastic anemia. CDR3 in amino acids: CSVGGGGGTGASF. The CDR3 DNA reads TGCAGCGTTGGAGGCGGGGGGGGCACTGGAGCTTCCTTT.